This T cell receptor (beta chain) derives from a study of blood T cell repertoires in COVID-19. Study in general: Samples representing acute and convalescent COVID-19 were sourced from the United States, Italy and Spain.

The length of the CDR3 is 16 residues. Germline V lookup: CDR1 SGHRS, CDR2 YFSETQ. J lost 3 bases, V lost 1 base, and 7 bases had no gene match. TCRdb's copy holds only in-frame clones and misses some; the assay was immunoSEQ multiplex PCR. In the table there are under 250,000 clones, 84% of which are singletons. This chain links TRBV5-1 with TRBJ1-2; TRBD1 matches 9 bases. Sequenced input: peripheral blood. This receptor was obtained from a man in his fifties with acute or convalescent COVID-19. The CDR3 DNA follows: TGCGCCAGCAGCTTGCTACGGGACAGGGTTGACTATGGCTACACCTTC. Translating gives CASSLLRDRVDYGYTF.